Following are 27 T cell receptor beta chains from one sample sequenced in a study of siplizumab effects on memory and regulatory T cells. Profiling relied on immunoSEQ multiplex PCR, and the TCRdb table lists in-frame clones only, not all of them. This sample has about 100,000 clones, with about 90% found just once. Sequencing was carried out using Tregs sorted from blood. The receptors were sampled from a human donor in good health.

The chain is built from TRBV23-1 and TRBJ2-3; the D gene is possibly TRBD1 (5 bases). TRBV23-1 is an ORF for which the function is uncertain. V dropped 7 bases and J dropped 4 bases, with 33 bases sitting between them. The length of the CDR3 is 20 residues. CDR3 protein: CASNTQRRWGVLGVADTQYF. CDR3 coding DNA: TGCGCCAGCAACACACAAAGAAGGTGGGGCGTTCTCGGTGTCGCAGATACGCAGTATTTT.

The rearrangement joins TRBV10-3 to TRBJ2-1, with TRBD2 matching 9 bases. The CDR3 contains 17 residues. Looked up from germline, CDR1 is ENHRY and CDR2 is SYGVKD. V lost 3 bases, J lost 6 bases, and 12 bases stayed unmatched. The CDR3 reads CAISETTSGLASNEQFF. Here the CDR3 DNA reads TGTGCCATCAGTGAAACCACCTCGGGACTAGCAAGCAATGAGCAGTTCTTC.

V is TRBV10-3 and J is TRBJ2-5; D gene ambiguous. Gene TRBJ2-7 matches the end of the DNA better, so the J call may be wrong. The CDR3 is 12 amino acids. Germline values: CDR1 ENHRY, CDR2 SYGVKD. For the CDR3, the DNA is TGTGCCATCAGTGTTACAGTTTACGAGCAGTACTTC. This encodes CAISVTVYEQYF.

V and J are TRBV4-2 and TRBJ2-4; 8 bases align to TRBD1. This CDR3 spans 17 amino acids. In germline, CDR1 is LGHNA, CDR2 YNFKEQ. Trimming cost V 1 base and J 0 bases; bases outside gene matches: 5. The DNA for the CDR3 is TGTGCCAGCAGCCAAGGGGACAGGATGATAGCCAAAAACATTCAGTACTTC. Amino acid sequence: CASSQGDRMIAKNIQYF.

V usage is TRBV18 and J usage is TRBJ2-7; the match to TRBD1 covers 12 bases. Trimming at V came to 3 bases and at J to 7 bases, leaving 4 bases not matched to a gene. Germline values: CDR1 KGHSH, CDR2 LQKENI. CDR3 length equals 14 residues. The CDR3 sequence is CASSPGTGGGEQYF. CDR3 DNA sequence: TGTGCCAGCTCACCGGGGACAGGGGGCGGGGAGCAGTACTTC.

The V gene is TRBV27, the J gene TRBJ2-1; 10 positions match TRBD2. V shed 7 bases and J 9 bases; nucleotides not matched to a gene: 15. The CDR3 loop spans 16 amino acids. The germline gives CDR1 MNHEY, CDR2 SMNVEV (reference sequence). The CDR3 coding sequence is TGTGCCAGCACTTCTCTAGCGGGAGAGGGGAGGGGTGAGCAGTTCTTC. As protein: CASTSLAGEGRGEQFF.

This rearrangement joins TRBV5-1 to TRBJ2-5, with TRBD1 identical over 12 bases. Germline trimming cut 0 bases from V and 4 bases from J; bases unmatched to any gene: 4. The length of the CDR3 is 16 residues. Germline V lookup: CDR1 SGHRS, CDR2 YFSETQ. As DNA, the CDR3 is TGCGCCAGCAGCTTGGCGAGGGACAGGGGGCGAGAGACCCAGTACTTC. It yields the protein CASSLARDRGRETQYF.

This chain connects TRBV6-1 to TRBJ2-7; D possibly corresponds to TRBD2 (6 bases). Deletions cut 7 bases from V and 2 bases from J, with 18 bases between. The CDR3 has 15 residues. In germline, CDR1 is MNHNS, CDR2 SASEGT. In DNA, the CDR3 is TGTGCCAGCACGGGGTGGGGACTCAAGGCCTACGAGCAGTACTTC. This translates into CASTGWGLKAYEQYF.

The chain employs TRBV5-1 and TRBJ1-1; TRBD1 agrees at 12 bases. The CDR3 consists of 15 residues. In germline, CDR1 is SGHRS, CDR2 YFSETQ. V shed 2 bases and J 10 bases; nucleotides not matched to a gene: 9. This chain's CDR3 is CASSFEGQGAQTAFF. CDR3 DNA: TGCGCCAGCAGCTTTGAGGGACAGGGGGCGCAAACAGCTTTCTTT.

The V call is TRBV28, the J call TRBJ1-1; no firm D call. This CDR3 spans 13 amino acids. Trimming removed 11 bases from V and 1 base from J, with 14 bases in between. Germline V gene data show CDR1 as MDHEN and CDR2 as SYDVKM. CDR3 amino acids: CAGFSRTNTEAFF. The CDR3 DNA follows: TGTGCCGGCTTTAGCAGGACGAACACTGAAGCTTTCTTT.

The chain has TRBV7-3 and TRBJ2-3, with unresolved D. Germline V gene sequence: CDR1 SGHTA, CDR2 FQGTGA. The CDR3 contains 14 residues. V lost 5 bases and J 3 bases, leaving 12 bases between the germline ends. CDR3: CASSPLSSTDTQYF. The CDR3 DNA sequence: TGTGCCAGCAGCCCCTTGTCCAGTACAGATACGCAGTATTTT.

V usage is TRBV2 and J usage is TRBJ2-7, with a tentative D call TRBD2 (5 bases). This CDR3 spans 11 amino acids. Germline CDR1 reads SNHLY; CDR2 reads FYNNEI. V lost 8 bases to trimming and J lost 3 bases, with 8 bases between them. CDR3 nucleotides: TGTGCCAGCCTAGAGGGCTACGAGCAGTACTTC. Translated: CASLEGYEQYF.

The CDR3 sequence: CASSPAGDTQYF. DNA of the CDR3: TGTGCCAGCAGCCCAGCGGGGGATACGCAGTATTTT. The gene calls are TRBV7-2 and TRBJ2-3, with 7 bases lining up with TRBD2. The CDR3 has 12 amino acids. The V segment lost 5 bases and the J segment 6 bases; nucleotides outside the gene matches: 2. Germline V CDR1 and CDR2: SGHTA, FQGNSA.

The J gene is TRBJ2-7, the V gene TRBV7-8, with 8 bases that match TRBD1. Germline assignment: CDR1 SGHVS and CDR2 FQNEAQ. This CDR3 is 15 amino acids long. V lost 5 bases, J lost 2 bases, and 8 bases stayed unmatched. DNA for the CDR3: TGTGCCAGCAGCCGGACCGGGACAGGAACCTACGAGCAGTACTTC. Translating it yields CASSRTGTGTYEQYF.

This sequence joins TRBV7-9 and TRBJ1-4; 9 bases map to TRBD1. The CDR3 totals 15 residues. Germline lookup yields CDR1 SEHNR and CDR2 FQNEAQ (reference sequence). Trimming took 5 bases from V and 2 from J; bases not matched to a gene: 3. CDR3 region: CASSPGTGTNEKLFF. In DNA, the CDR3 is TGTGCCAGCAGCCCGGGGACAGGGACTAATGAAAAACTGTTTTTT.

The chain uses TRBV5-4 and TRBJ2-5, with a weak D call TRBD1 (5 bases). This CDR3 spans 14 amino acids. V was pared by 0 bases and J by 4 bases, with 10 bases between. From germline, CDR1 is SGHNT and CDR2 YYREEE (reference sequence). CDR3 DNA sequence: TGTGCCAGCAGCTTGGCACAGGTGGGAGAGACCCAGTACTTC. Translating it yields CASSLAQVGETQYF.

The rearrangement joins TRBV7-9 to TRBJ1-1, with D unresolved. Per germline, CDR1 SEHNR and CDR2 FQNEAQ (reference sequence). The CDR3 consists of 13 residues. V shed 2 bases and J shed 0 bases, with 4 bases lying between them. CDR3 DNA sequence: TGTGCCAGCAGCTTACCCATGAACACTGAAGCTTTCTTT. As protein: CASSLPMNTEAFF.

The V call is TRBV2, the J call TRBJ2-1, with D maybe TRBD2 (6 bases). There are 14 residues in the CDR3. The germline V and J ends were trimmed by 8 bases and 0 bases, with 11 bases remaining between them. Germline CDR1 is SNHLY and CDR2 is FYNNEI. The CDR3 region is CASLSGHSYNEQFF. The CDR3 nucleotides read TGTGCCAGCCTTAGCGGCCACTCCTACAATGAGCAGTTCTTC.

The chain recombines TRBV2 with TRBJ2-3; 13 bases align to TRBD2. CDR3 length: 19 residues. Germline CDR1 SNHLY, CDR2 FYNNEI. V shed 2 bases, J shed 0 bases, and the junction held 8 bases outside the gene matches. This CDR3 reads CASSESGGLAGISTDTQYF. The CDR3, as DNA: TGTGCCAGCAGTGAAAGTGGGGGACTAGCGGGAATTAGCACAGATACGCAGTATTTT.

The V call is TRBV27, the J call TRBJ1-2; tentatively, D is TRBD1 (6 bases). Germline assignment: CDR1 MNHEY and CDR2 SMNVEV (reference sequence). This CDR3 spans 15 amino acids. V was pared by 1 base and J by 4 bases, with 13 bases between. CDR3 amino acids: CASSLFGGPIYGYTF. The CDR3 region has the DNA TGTGCCAGCAGTTTATTTGGGGGGCCGATCTATGGCTACACCTTC.

This clone has more than one count but fewer than ten. The chain has TRBV2 and TRBJ2-7; 12 bases match TRBD2. Germline lookup yields CDR1 SNHLY and CDR2 FYNNEI. The CDR3 has 16 amino acids. The V segment lost 4 bases and the J segment 4 bases; nucleotides outside the gene matches: 8. CDR3 residues: CASSGTSGRIPYEQYF. The CDR3 bases are TGTGCCAGCAGTGGAACTAGCGGGAGGATTCCATACGAGCAGTACTTC.

As DNA, the CDR3 is TGTGCCAGCAGTGAACCCATTCACAGGGGTAACTATGGCTACACCTTC. Translated: CASSEPIHRGNYGYTF. The genes are TRBV2 and TRBJ1-2; TRBD1 matches at 7 bases. The J segment lost 1 base and the V segment lost 2 bases, leaving 7 bases of the junction unmatched. The length of the CDR3 is 16 residues. Germline values: CDR1 SNHLY, CDR2 FYNNEI.

V and J are TRBV5-5 and TRBJ1-3; the D is unclear. V dropped 2 bases and J dropped 0 bases, with 9 bases sitting between them. Germline V gene sequence: CDR1 SGHKS, CDR2 YYEKEE (reference sequence). CDR3 length equals 15 residues. The CDR3 spells CASSFAGLSGNTIYF. DNA for the CDR3: TGTGCCAGCAGCTTCGCAGGTCTCTCTGGAAACACCATATATTTT.

Only one count was recorded for this clone. The chain employs TRBV7-9 and TRBJ2-3; 8 bases map to TRBD2. The V gene end was trimmed by 5 bases and the J gene end by 1 base; junction bases not matched to a gene: 5. The CDR3 extends over 15 amino acids. The germline CDR1 and CDR2 sequences are SEHNR and FQNEAQ (reference sequence). The CDR3 DNA reads TGTGCCAGCAGCCCGGAACTAGCGGGCACAGATACGCAGTATTTT. Protein: CASSPELAGTDTQYF.

CDR3 DNA: TGTGCCATCTTAGACGACCCGGGACTATCTGGAAACACCATATATTTT. Amino acid sequence: CAILDDPGLSGNTIYF. The chain couples TRBV10-3 to TRBJ1-3; D possibly corresponds to TRBD1 (5 bases). Trimming took off 8 bases at V and 1 base at J, with 18 bases between the two ends. The CDR3 has 16 amino acids. Germline V lookup: CDR1 ENHRY, CDR2 SYGVKD.

The chain is built from TRBV23-1 and TRBJ1-5, with a weak D call TRBD1 (6 bases). TRBV23-1 is given ORF status, its function remaining uncertain. The CDR3 contains 18 residues. The V end lost 4 bases, the J end lost 5 bases, and 24 bases lay between the germline ends. CDR3 sequence (DNA): TGCGCCAGCAGTCGCCGCGTTTTTTTAGGGGGGTGCCATCAGCCCCAGCATTTT. As protein: CASSRRVFLGGCHQPQHF.

The rearrangement links TRBV9 to TRBJ1-2; D perhaps matches TRBD1 (6 bases). The germline CDR1 and CDR2 sequences are SGDLS and YYNGEE. The CDR3 loop spans 13 amino acids. Trimming shortened V by 2 bases and J by 7 bases, and 12 bases separated the two germline ends. CDR3: CASSVEYRAGYTF. CDR3 sequence (DNA): TGTGCCAGCAGCGTCGAATACAGGGCTGGCTACACCTTC. Using reference TRBV9 and TRBJ1-2 for the parts outside the CDR3, the full variable domain is DSGVTQTPKHLITATGQRVTLRCSPRSGDLSVYWYQQSLDQGLQFLIQYYNGEERAKGNILERFSAQQFPDLHSELNLSSLELGDSALYFCASSVEYRAGYTFGSGTRLTVV.